The source of this T cell receptor (beta chain) is a study of cytomegalovirus exposure and HLA in healthy donors. Germline CDR1 reads SEHNR; CDR2 reads FQNEAQ (reference sequence). With 1 base removed from V and 1 base from J, the gap between germline ends came to 7 bases. CDR3 length: 14 residues. Study-level points and caveats: A few chains linked to CMV were shown in vitro to be specific for CMV antigens.

As to this clone: Its antigen remains unidentified.

PCR was performed using 60 Vbeta and 13 Jbeta primers. Produced via immunoSEQ multiplex PCR; TCRdb's table is partial and in-frame only. The profile shows 150,000 to 200,000 clones, just over 70% of them singletons. Sequencing was performed on PBMCs. The clonotype originates from a man aged 18 to 30 in good health and CMV-seropositive. The chain recombines TRBV7-9 with TRBJ2-5; possibly TRBD1 for D (5 bases). CDR3 amino acids: CASSLGQSQETQYF. The DNA of the CDR3 is TGTGCCAGCAGCTTAGGACAGAGCCAAGAGACCCAGTACTTC.